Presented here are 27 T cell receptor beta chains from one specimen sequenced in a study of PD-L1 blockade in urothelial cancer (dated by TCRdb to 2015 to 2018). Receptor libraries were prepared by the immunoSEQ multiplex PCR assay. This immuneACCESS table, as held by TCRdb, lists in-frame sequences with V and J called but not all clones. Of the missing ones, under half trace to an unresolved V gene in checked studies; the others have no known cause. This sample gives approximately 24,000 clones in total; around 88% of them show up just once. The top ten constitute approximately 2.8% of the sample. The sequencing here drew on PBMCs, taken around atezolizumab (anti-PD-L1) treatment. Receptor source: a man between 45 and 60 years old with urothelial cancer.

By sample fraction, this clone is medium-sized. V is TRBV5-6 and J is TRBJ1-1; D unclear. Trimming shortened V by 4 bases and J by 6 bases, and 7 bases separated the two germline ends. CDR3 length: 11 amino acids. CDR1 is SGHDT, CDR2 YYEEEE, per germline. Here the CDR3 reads CASSADSEAFF. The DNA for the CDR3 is TGTGCCAGCAGCGCAGACTCTGAAGCTTTCTTT. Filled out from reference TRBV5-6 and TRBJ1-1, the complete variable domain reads DAGVTQSPTHLIKTRGQQVTLRCSPKSGHDTVSWYQQALGQGPQFIFQYYEEEERQRGNFPDRFSGHQFPNYSSELNVNALLLGDSALYLCASSADSEAFFGQGTRLTVV.

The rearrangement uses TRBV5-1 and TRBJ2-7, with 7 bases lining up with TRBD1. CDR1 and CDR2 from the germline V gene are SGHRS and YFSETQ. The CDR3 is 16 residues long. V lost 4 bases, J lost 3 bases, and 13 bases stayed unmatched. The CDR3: CASSEWKTGAIYEQYF. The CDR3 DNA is TGCGCCAGCAGCGAGTGGAAAACAGGGGCAATCTACGAGCAGTACTTC.

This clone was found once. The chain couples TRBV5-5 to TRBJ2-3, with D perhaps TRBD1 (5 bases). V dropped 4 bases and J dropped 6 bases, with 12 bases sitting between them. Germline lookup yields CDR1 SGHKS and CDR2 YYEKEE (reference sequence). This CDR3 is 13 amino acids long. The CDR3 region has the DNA TGTGCCAGCAGCGCAGGGCCAGAGGATACGCAGTATTTT. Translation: CASSAGPEDTQYF.

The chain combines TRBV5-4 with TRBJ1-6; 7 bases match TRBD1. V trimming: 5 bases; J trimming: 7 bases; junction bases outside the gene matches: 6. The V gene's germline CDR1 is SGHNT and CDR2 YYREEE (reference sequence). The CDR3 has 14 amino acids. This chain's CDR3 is CASRATGANSPLHF. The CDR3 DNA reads TGTGCCAGCAGGGCTACAGGGGCGAATTCACCCCTCCACTTT. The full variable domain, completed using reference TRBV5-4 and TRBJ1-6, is ETGVTQSPTHLIKTRGQQVTLRCSSQSGHNTVSWYQQALGQGPQFIFQYYREEENGRGNFPPRFSGLQFPNYSSELNVNALELDDSALYLCASRATGANSPLHFGNGTRLTVT.

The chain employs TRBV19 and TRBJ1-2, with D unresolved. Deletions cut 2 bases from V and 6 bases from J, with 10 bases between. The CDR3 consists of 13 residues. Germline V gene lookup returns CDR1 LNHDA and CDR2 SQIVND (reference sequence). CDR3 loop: CASSINPRDGYTF. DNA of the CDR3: TGTGCCAGTAGTATAAATCCGCGAGATGGCTACACCTTC.

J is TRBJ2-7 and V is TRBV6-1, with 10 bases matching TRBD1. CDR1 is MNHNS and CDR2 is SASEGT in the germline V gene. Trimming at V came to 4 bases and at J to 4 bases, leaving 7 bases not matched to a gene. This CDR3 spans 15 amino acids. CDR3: CASSGETGGSYEQYF. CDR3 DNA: TGTGCCAGCAGTGGGGAGACAGGGGGCTCTTACGAGCAGTACTTC.

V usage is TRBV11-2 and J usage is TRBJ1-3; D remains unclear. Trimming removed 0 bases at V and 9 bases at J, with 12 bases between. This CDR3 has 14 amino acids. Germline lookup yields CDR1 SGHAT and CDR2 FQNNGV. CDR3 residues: CASSLDLGWATIYF. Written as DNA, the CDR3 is TGTGCCAGCAGCTTAGATCTGGGCTGGGCCACCATATATTTT.

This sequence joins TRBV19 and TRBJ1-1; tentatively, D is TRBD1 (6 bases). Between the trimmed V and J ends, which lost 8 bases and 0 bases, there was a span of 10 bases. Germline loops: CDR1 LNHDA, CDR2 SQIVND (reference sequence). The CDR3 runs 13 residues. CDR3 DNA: TGTGCCAGTGAAGGACAGCTGAACACTGAAGCTTTCTTT. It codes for CASEGQLNTEAFF.

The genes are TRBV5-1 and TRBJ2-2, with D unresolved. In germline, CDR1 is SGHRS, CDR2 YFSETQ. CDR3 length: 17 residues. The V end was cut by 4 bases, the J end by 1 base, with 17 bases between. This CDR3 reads CASSLRRSILNTGELFF. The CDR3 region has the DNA TGCGCCAGCAGCCTAAGGCGTAGCATCCTGAACACCGGGGAGCTGTTTTTT.

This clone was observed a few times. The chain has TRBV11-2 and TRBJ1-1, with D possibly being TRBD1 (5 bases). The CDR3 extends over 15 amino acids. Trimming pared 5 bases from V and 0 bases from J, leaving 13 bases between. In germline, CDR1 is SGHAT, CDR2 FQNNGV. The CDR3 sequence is CASSPRQSMNTEAFF. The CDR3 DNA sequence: TGTGCCAGCAGCCCGCGACAGAGCATGAACACTGAAGCTTTCTTT. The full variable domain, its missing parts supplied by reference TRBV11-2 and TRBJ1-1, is EAGVAQSPRYKIIEKRQSVAFWCNPISGHATLYWYQQILGQGPKLLIQFQNNGVVDDSQLPKDRFSAERLKGVDSTLKIQPAKLEDSAVYLCASSPRQSMNTEAFFGQGTRLTVV.

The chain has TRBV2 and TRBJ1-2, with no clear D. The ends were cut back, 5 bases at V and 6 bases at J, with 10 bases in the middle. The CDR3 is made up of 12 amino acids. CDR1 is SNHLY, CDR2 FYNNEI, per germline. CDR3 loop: CASSQQGDGYTF. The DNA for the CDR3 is TGTGCCAGCAGTCAACAAGGAGATGGCTACACCTTC.

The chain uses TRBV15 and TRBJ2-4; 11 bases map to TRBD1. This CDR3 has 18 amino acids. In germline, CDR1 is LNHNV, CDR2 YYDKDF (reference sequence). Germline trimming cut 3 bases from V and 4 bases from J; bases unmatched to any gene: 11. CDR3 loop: CATSRVGQGVGMKNIQYF. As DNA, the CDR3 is TGTGCCACCAGCAGGGTGGGACAGGGGGTGGGGATGAAAAACATTCAGTACTTC.

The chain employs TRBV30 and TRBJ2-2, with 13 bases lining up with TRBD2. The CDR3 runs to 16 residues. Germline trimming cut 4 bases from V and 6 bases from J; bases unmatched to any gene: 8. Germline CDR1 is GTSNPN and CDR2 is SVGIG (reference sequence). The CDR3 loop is CAWNPGTSGIAGELFF. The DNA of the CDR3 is TGTGCCTGGAATCCAGGGACTAGCGGGATCGCCGGGGAGCTGTTTTTT.

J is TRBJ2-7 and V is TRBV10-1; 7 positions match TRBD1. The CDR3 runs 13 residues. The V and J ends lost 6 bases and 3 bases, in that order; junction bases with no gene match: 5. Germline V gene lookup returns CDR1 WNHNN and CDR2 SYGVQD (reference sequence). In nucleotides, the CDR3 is TGCGCCAGCAGCGCTGGACAGGACTACGAGCAGTACTTC. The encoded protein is CASSAGQDYEQYF.

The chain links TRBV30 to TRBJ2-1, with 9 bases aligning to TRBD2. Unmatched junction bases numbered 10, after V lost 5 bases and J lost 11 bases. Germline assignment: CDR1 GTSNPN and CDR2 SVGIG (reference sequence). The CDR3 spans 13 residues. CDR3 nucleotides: TGTGCCTGGGATGCGGGAGGGCCGGGTAAGCAGTTCTTC. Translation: CAWDAGGPGKQFF.

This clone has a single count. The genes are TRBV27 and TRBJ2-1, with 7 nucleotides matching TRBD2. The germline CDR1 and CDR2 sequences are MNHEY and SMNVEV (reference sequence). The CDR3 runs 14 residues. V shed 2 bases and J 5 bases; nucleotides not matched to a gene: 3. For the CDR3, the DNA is TGTGCCAGCAGTTTACCTAGCGGCCACAATGAGCAGTTCTTC. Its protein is CASSLPSGHNEQFF.

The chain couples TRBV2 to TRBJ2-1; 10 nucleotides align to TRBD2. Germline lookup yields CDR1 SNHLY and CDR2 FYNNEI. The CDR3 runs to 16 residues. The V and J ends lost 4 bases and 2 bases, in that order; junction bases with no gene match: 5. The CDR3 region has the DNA TGTGCCAGCAGTGGGTCTAGCGGGAGAACCTACAATGAGCAGTTCTTC. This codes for CASSGSSGRTYNEQFF.

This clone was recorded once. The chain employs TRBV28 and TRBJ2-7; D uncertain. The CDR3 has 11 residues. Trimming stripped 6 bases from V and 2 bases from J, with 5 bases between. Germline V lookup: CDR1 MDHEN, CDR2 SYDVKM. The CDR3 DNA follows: TGTGCCAGCAGGGCGGCCTACGAGCAGTACTTC. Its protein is CASRAAYEQYF.

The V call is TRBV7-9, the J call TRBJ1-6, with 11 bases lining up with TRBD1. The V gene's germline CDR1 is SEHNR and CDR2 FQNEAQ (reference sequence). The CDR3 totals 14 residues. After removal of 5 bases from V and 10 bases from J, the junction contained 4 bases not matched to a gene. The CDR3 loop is CASSGTGGWSPLHF. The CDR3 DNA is TGTGCCAGCAGCGGGACAGGGGGGTGGTCACCCCTCCACTTT.

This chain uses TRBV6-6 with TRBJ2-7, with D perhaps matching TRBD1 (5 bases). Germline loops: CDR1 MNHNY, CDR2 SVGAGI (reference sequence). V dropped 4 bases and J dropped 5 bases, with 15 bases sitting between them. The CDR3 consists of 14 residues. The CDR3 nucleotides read TGTGCCAGCAGTTTTGGTAAGGGGCGACACGAGCAGTACTTC. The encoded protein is CASSFGKGRHEQYF.

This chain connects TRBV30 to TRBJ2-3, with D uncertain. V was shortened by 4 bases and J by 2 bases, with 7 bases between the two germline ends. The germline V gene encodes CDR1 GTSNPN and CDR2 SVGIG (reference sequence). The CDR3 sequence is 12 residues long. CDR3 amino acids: CAWKTITDTQYF. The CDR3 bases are TGTGCCTGGAAGACAATCACAGATACGCAGTATTTT.

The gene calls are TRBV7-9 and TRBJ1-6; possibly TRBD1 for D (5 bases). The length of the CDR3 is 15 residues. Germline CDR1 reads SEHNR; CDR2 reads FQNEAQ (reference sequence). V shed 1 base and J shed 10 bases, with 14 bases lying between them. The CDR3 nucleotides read TGTGCCAGCAGCTTAGATTTAGGGGATGGATCACCCCTCCACTTT. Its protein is CASSLDLGDGSPLHF. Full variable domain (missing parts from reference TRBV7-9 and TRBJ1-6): DTGVSQNPRHKITKRGQNVTFRCDPISEHNRLYWYRQTLGQGPEFLTYFQNEAQLEKSRLLSDRFSAERPKGSFSTLEIQRTEQGDSAMYLCASSLDLGDGSPLHFGNGTRLTVT.

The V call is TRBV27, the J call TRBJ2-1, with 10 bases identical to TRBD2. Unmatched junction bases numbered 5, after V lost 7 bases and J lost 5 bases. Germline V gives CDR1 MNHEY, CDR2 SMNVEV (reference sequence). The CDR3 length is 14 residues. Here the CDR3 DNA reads TGTGCCAGCATCCCAACTAGCGGGAACAATGAGCAGTTCTTC. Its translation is CASIPTSGNNEQFF.

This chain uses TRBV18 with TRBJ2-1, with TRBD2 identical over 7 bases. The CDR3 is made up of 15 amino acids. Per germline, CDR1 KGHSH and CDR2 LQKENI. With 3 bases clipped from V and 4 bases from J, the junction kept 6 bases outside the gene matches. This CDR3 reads CASSPGGSGYNEQFF. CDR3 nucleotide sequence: TGTGCCAGCTCACCGGGGGGGAGTGGGTACAATGAGCAGTTCTTC.

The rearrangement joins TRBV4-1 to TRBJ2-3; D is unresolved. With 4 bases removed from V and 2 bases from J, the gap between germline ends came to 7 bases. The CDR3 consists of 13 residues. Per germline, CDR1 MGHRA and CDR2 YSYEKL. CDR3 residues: CASSLSYTDTQYF. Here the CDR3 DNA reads TGCGCCAGCAGCCTTTCCTACACAGATACGCAGTATTTT.

DNA of the CDR3: TGTGCCAGCACCCTGGGACAGGGGGCGAGAAACACCATATATTTT. This gives the protein CASTLGQGARNTIYF. The chain joins TRBV28 to TRBJ1-3; the match to TRBD1 covers 12 bases. Per germline, CDR1 MDHEN and CDR2 SYDVKM. The CDR3 is 15 amino acids. V gave up 7 bases and J gave up 5 bases; unmatched junction bases: 6.

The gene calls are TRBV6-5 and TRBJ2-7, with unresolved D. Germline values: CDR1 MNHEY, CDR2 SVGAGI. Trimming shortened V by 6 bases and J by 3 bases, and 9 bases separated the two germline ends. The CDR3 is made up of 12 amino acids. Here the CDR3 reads CASRRDNYEQYF. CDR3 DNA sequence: TGTGCCAGCAGACGAGACAACTACGAGCAGTACTTC.